This TCR beta chain is drawn from a study of blood T cell repertoires in COVID-19. Turning to the study itself: The United States, Italy and Spain were the sources of the acute and convalescent COVID-19 samples. Sample material is recorded as cDNA or gDNA derived from T cells, B-cell-depleted T cells, or PBMCs.

CDR3 length: 14 amino acids. Germline CDR1 SGHRS, CDR2 YFSETQ. V was shortened by 3 bases and J by 1 base, with 10 bases between the two germline ends. Repertoires were generated with immunoSEQ multiplex PCR, while TCRdb's copy carries only in-frame clones and drops some. The profile covers roughly 130,000 clones, with roughly four fifths appearing a single time and around 13% taken by the ten largest. The sequence came from a man older than 75 with acute or convalescent COVID-19. This chain connects TRBV5-1 to TRBJ1-1; D ambiguous. Sample: peripheral blood. CDR3 nucleotide sequence: TGCGCCAGCAGCTCCCAACATACGAACACTGAAGCTTTCTTT. Protein product: CASSSQHTNTEAFF.